The source of this T cell receptor beta chain is a study of T cell responses to AZD1222 COVID-19 vaccine. Across the study: Whether given at about 4 or about 12 weeks, second doses were pooled. Regarding the study as a whole: Close to half of spike-specific TCRs reportedly recognize unmutated variant regions. Along spike, vaccine-associated CD4 TCRs were found throughout, with dominance at 160-218 and 743-854. Most donors were white British, females outnumbered males, and clonal diversity was possibly underestimated.

The CDR3 totals 14 residues. V lost 5 bases, J lost 4 bases, and 4 bases stayed unmatched. Germline V gene lookup returns CDR1 MNHEY and CDR2 SMNVEV (reference sequence). Assay used: immunoSEQ multiplex PCR; TCRdb lists only in-frame clones, some missing. Here the sample spans 150,000 to 200,000 clones, roughly 88% being singletons. With regard to this clone: The antigen is unknown.

V is TRBV27 and J is TRBJ2-5; 10 bases fit TRBD2. The sequencing used peripheral blood, collected on day 0 of AZD1222 vaccination. This sequence was found in an adult in good health. CDR3 nucleotide sequence: TGTGCCAGCAGTATGCTAGCGGGGGTAGAGACCCAGTACTTC. This encodes CASSMLAGVETQYF.